The present entry profiles one TCR beta chain with its context. This sample was taken from a study of blood T cell repertoires in COVID-19. Whole-study context: Specimens from acute and convalescent COVID-19 originated in the United States, Italy and Spain. PBMCs, B-cell-depleted T cells, or T cells were the source of the cDNA or gDNA that made up the material.

V lost 3 bases and J lost 2; bases outside the gene matches: 5. In germline, CDR1 is LNHDA, CDR2 SQIVND (reference sequence). This CDR3 region has 15 residues. Under the authors' procedure: Nucleated cell number was recorded as an estimate derived from reference gene primer amplification. Assay used: immunoSEQ multiplex PCR; TCRdb lists only in-frame clones, some missing. V, J and clone size reflect that table, while D and trimming were determined from the DNA. Of 150,000 to 200,000 clones in the sample, about nine tenths were seen once. The source material was peripheral blood. The V gene is TRBV19, the J gene TRBJ1-2, with TRBD1 matching 8 bases. This TCR came from a man between 65 and 80 years old with acute or convalescent COVID-19. The CDR3 nucleotides are TGTGCCAGTAGTATTGGGACAGGCCACAACTATGGCTACACCTTC. Translation: CASSIGTGHNYGYTF.